The clone carrying this T cell receptor (beta chain) was counted between two and nine times. The CDR3 consists of 13 residues. The V and J ends lost 0 bases and 7 bases respectively, with 10 bases between them. Germline CDR1 WNHNN, CDR2 SYGVQD (reference sequence). Indicated time point: peripheral blood 6 weeks after treatment start. Method: immunoSEQ multiplex PCR; TCRdb's copy keeps in-frame clones and lacks some. Of roughly 100,000 clones listed, around 78% were seen once; the top ten hold approximately 8.4%. The sample originates from a study of PD-L1 blockade in urothelial cancer. The chain uses TRBV10-1 and TRBJ2-7, with D perhaps matching TRBD1 (6 bases). Sample: PBMCs, taken around atezolizumab (anti-PD-L1) treatment. This sequence was found in a man between 65 and 79 years old with urothelial cancer. CDR3 loop: CASSESLGAEQYF. The CDR3 nucleotides are TGCGCCAGCAGTGAGTCTTTGGGGGCAGAGCAGTACTTC.